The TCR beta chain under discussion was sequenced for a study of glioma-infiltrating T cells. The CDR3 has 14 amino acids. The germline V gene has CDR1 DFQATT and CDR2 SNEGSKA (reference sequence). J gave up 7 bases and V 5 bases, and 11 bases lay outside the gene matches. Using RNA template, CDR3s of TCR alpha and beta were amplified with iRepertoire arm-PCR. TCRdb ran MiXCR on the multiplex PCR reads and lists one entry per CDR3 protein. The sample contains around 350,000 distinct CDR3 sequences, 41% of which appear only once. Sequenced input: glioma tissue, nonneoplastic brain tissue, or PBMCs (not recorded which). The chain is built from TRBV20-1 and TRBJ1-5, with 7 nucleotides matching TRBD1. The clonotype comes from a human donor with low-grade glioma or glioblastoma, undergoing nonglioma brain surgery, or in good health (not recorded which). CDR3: CSAGGGQEVQPQHF. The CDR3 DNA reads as TGCAGTGCTGGAGGCGGACAGGAGGTACAGCCCCAGCATTTT.